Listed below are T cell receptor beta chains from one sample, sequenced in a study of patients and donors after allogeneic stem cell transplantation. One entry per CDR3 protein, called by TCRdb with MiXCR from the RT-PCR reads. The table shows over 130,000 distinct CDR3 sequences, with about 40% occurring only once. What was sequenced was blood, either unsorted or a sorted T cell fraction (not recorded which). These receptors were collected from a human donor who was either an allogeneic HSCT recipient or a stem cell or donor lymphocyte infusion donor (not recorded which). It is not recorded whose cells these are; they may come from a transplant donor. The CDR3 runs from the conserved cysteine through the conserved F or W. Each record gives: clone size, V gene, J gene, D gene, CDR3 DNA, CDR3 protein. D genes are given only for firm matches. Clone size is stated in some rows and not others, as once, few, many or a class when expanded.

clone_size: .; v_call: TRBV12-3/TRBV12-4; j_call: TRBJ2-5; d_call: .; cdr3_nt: TGTGCCAGCAGTTTTACGGGGCCACAAGAGACCCAGTACTTC; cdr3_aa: CASSFTGPQETQYF
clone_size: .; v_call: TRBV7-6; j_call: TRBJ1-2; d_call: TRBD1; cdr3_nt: TGTGCCAGCAGCGAAAATACGGGACAGGGCCACGGCTACACCTTC; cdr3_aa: CASSENTGQGHGYTF
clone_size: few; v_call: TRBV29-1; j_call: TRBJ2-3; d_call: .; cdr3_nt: TGCAGCGTTGGTGGGGAGCGGGGCACAGATACGCAGTATTTT; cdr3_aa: CSVGGERGTDTQYF
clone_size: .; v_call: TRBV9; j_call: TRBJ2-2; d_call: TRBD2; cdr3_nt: TGTGCCAGCAGCCCGACTAGCGGTAGCGGGGAGCTGTTTTTT; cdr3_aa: CASSPTSGSGELFF
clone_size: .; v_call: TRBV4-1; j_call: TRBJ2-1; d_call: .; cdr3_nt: TGCGCCAGCAGCCTCGGACCAGGGAGCTCCTACAATGAGCAGTTCTTC; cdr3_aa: CASSLGPGSSYNEQFF
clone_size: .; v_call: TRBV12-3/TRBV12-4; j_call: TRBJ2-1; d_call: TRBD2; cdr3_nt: TGTGCCAGCAGTCCTCTAGCGGGGGGCCGCGATGAGCAGTTCTTC; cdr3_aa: CASSPLAGGRDEQFF
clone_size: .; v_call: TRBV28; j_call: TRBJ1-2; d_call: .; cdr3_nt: TGTGCCAGCAATGATCAGGGTCGGGATAGCTACACCTTC; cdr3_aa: CASNDQGRDSYTF
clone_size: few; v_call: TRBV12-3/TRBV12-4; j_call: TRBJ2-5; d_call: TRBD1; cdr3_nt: TGTGCCAGCAGCCGGACAGGGTTGGAGACCCAGTACTTC; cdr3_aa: CASSRTGLETQYF
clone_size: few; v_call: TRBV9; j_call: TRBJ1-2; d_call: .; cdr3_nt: TGTGCCAGCAGCGTATATGGGGGCTTAACAGATGGCTACACCTTC; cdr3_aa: CASSVYGGLTDGYTF
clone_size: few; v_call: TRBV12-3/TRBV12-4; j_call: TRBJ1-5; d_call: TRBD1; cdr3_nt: TGTGCCAGCAGGTTAGGGACAGGTAGCAATCAGCCCCAGCATTTT; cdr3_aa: CASRLGTGSNQPQHF
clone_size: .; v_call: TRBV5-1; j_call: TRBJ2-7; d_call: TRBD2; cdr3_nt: TGCGCCAGCAGCGCGACTAGCGGGGCGGCCTACGAGCAGTACTTC; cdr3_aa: CASSATSGAAYEQYF
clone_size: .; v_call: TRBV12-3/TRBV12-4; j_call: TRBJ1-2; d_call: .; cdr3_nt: TGTGCCAGCAGTCCCGGAAGTGGCTACACCTTC; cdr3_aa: CASSPGSGYTF
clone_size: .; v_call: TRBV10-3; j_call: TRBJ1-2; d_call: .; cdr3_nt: TGTGCCATCAGTGAGTCCCTTAACTATGGCTACACCTTC; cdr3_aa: CAISESLNYGYTF
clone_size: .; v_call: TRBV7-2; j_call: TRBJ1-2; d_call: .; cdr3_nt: TGTGCCAGCAGCTATTACAGGGTTGAGGCCGATGGCTACACCTTC; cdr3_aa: CASSYYRVEADGYTF
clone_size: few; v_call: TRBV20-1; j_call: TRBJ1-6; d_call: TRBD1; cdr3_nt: TGCAGTGCTAGAGGGGACAGAGAAAATTCACCCCTCCACTTT; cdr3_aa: CSARGDRENSPLHF
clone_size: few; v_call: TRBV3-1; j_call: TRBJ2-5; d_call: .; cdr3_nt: TGTGCCAGCAGCCCGGATCGGGCAGGCAGGACCCAGTACTTC; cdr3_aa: CASSPDRAGRTQYF
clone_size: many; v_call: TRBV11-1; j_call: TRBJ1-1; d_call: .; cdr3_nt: TGTGCCAGCAGCAGTTCAGTGAACACTGAAGCTTTCTTT; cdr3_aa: CASSSSVNTEAFF
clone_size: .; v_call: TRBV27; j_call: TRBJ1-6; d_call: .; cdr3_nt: TGTGCCAGCAGTTTATTGCCCCCGGGACACTATAATTCACCCCTCCACTTT; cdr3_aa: CASSLLPPGHYNSPLHF
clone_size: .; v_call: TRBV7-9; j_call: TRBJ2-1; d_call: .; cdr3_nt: TGTGCCAGCACCCCGGGGACTCAGTACAATGAGCAGTTCTTC; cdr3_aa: CASTPGTQYNEQFF
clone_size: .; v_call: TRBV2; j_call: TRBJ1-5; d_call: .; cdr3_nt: TGTGCCAGCAGTGAAGTCAATCAGCCCCAGCATTTT; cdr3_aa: CASSEVNQPQHF
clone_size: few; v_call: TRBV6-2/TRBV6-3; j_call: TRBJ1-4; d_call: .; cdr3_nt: TGTGCCAGCAGTTGGGATTGGGGCGGAACGGAAAAACTGTTTTTT; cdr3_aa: CASSWDWGGTEKLFF
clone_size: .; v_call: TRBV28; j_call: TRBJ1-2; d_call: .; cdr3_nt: TGTGCCAGCAGTTTAATACCAGGGCCTGGGTATGGCTACACCTTC; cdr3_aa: CASSLIPGPGYGYTF
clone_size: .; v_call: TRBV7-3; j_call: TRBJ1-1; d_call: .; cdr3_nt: TGTGCCAGCAGCTATTACCTTAAAGAGGTCAGATACACTGAAGCTTTCTTT; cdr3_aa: CASSYYLKEVRYTEAFF
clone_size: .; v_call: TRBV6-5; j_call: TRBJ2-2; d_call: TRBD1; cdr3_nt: TGTGCCAACAGTTCCACAGGGGTACGCCCCGGGGAGCTGTTTTTT; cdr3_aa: CANSSTGVRPGELFF
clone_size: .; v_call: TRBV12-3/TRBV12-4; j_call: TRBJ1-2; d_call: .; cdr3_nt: TGTGCCAGCAGGGGGTCGAAAGGGCAGGGCTATGGCTACACCTTC; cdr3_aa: CASRGSKGQGYGYTF
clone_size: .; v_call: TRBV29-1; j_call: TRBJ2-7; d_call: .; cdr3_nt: TGCAGCGCCGGTTCCCCACGCGACTACGAGCAGTACTTC; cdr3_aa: CSAGSPRDYEQYF
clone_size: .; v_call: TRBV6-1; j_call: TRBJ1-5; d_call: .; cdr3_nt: TGTGCCAGCAGTGATAATATGGGGCCAAATCAGCCCCAGCATTTT; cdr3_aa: CASSDNMGPNQPQHF
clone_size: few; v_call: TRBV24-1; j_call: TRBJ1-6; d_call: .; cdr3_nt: TGTGCCACCAGTGAGGGAGGGGAACATTCACCCCTCCACTTT; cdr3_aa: CATSEGGEHSPLHF
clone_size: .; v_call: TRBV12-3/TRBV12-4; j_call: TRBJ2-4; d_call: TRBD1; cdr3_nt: TGTGCCAGCAGTCCCCGGACAGGAACGGACATTCAGTACTTC; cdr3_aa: CASSPRTGTDIQYF
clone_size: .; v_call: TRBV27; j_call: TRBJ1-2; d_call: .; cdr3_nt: TGTGCCAGCAGTTTTAACACAGCCGCTCAGGGAGGCTACACCTTC; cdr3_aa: CASSFNTAAQGGYTF
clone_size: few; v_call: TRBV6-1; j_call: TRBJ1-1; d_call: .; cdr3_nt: TGTGCCAGCAGCGCCGGACAGAACACTGAAGCTTTCTTT; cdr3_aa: CASSAGQNTEAFF
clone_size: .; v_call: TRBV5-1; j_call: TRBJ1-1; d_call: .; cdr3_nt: TGCGCCAGCAGCACCCGGTACGCGAACACTGAAGCTTTCTTT; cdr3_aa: CASSTRYANTEAFF
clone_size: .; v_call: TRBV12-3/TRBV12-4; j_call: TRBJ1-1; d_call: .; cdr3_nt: TGTGCCAGCAGGCCCCCCGGAGGGACTGAAGCTTTCTTT; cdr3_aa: CASRPPGGTEAFF